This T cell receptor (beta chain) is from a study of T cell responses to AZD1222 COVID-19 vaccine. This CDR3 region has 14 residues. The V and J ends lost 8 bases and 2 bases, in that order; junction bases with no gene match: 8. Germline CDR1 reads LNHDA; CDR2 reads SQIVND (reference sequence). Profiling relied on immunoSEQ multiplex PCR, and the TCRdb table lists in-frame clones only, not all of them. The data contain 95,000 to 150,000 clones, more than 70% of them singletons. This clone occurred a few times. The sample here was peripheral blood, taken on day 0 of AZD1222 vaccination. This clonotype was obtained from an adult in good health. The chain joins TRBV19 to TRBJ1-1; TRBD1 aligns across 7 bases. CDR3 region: CASARDRVNTEAFF. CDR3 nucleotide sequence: TGTGCCAGTGCCAGGGACAGAGTTAACACTGAAGCTTTCTTT.